The 26 T cell receptor beta chains reported below all come from one sample, sequenced in a study of blood T cell repertoires in COVID-19 (dated by TCRdb to 2018 to 2020). The library relied on the immunoSEQ multiplex PCR assay. TCRdb took this table from immuneACCESS and kept in-frame rearrangements with V and J called. Such tables lack part of the clones; where checked against another copy, unresolved V genes explain under half of the gap, and the rest is unexplained. Recorded for this sample are over 65,000 clones; roughly 80% of them occurred a single time. The ten largest clones add up to about 16% of the sample. Sequencing input: peripheral blood. The receptors were gathered from an elderly man with active COVID-19.

The gene calls are TRBV6-5 and TRBJ2-3; 13 bases fit TRBD2. Germline CDR1 reads MNHEY; CDR2 reads SVGAGI. V lost 5 bases, J lost 12 bases, and 2 bases stayed unmatched. The CDR3 length is 12 residues. Here the CDR3 DNA reads TGTGCCAGCAGTCGGACTAGCGGGAGCCAGTATTTT. Translated, it gives CASSRTSGSQYF.

The rearrangement uses TRBV6-2 or TRBV6-3 and TRBJ1-5; D perhaps matches TRBD1 (6 bases). V was shortened by 7 bases and J by 5 bases, with 18 bases between the two germline ends. The CDR3 loop spans 15 amino acids. Germline lookup yields CDR1 MNHEY and CDR2 SVGEGT. CDR3 loop: CASTPHRGGDQPQHF. CDR3 nucleotide sequence: TGTGCCAGCACCCCTCATAGGGGGGGGGATCAGCCCCAGCATTTT.

This rearrangement joins TRBV19 to TRBJ2-3; D uncertain. CDR1 LNHDA and CDR2 SQIVND come from the germline V gene (reference sequence). V lost 6 bases to trimming and J lost 3 bases, with 10 bases between them. The CDR3 runs to 13 residues. The CDR3 region is CASSERPTDTQYF. The CDR3 DNA reads as TGTGCCAGTAGCGAGAGGCCTACAGATACGCAGTATTTT.

This rearrangement joins TRBV4-3 to TRBJ2-2, with TRBD2 identical over 9 bases. With V trimmed by 1 base and J by 2 bases, 2 bases remained unmatched. This CDR3 is built from 16 residues. CDR1 is LGHNA and CDR2 is YSLEER in the germline V gene. CDR3 nucleotide sequence: TGCGCCAGCAGCCAAGTAGCGGGGGTAAACACCGGGGAGCTGTTTTTT. Translation gives CASSQVAGVNTGELFF.

This clone was seen just once. The rearrangement uses TRBV11-3 and TRBJ2-7, with 7 bases identical to TRBD2. The CDR3 extends over 13 amino acids. CDR1 and CDR2 from the germline V gene are SGHNT and YENEEA. V gave up 3 bases and J gave up 6 bases; unmatched junction bases: 5. In DNA, the CDR3 is TGTGCCAGCAGCTTGTGGGGGGAGGGCGAGCAGTACTTC. Amino acid sequence: CASSLWGEGEQYF. The full variable domain, its missing parts supplied by reference TRBV11-3 and TRBJ2-7, is EAGVVQSPRYKIIEKKQPVAFWCNPISGHNTLYWYLQNLGQGPELLIRYENEEAVDDSQLPKDRFSAERLKGVDSTLKIQPAELGDSAVYLCASSLWGEGEQYFGPGTRLTVT.

This clone appeared a single time. The rearrangement uses TRBV5-6 and TRBJ1-5; D perhaps matches TRBD1 (5 bases). Trimming left V 3 bases short and J 6 bases short, with 25 bases between. The CDR3 is made up of 18 amino acids. Germline values: CDR1 SGHDT, CDR2 YYEEEE. CDR3 sequence (DNA): TGTGCCAGCAGCTATGGAGTCTGGGGCGTGGGGAATGGTCAGCCCCAGCATTTT. Its protein is CASSYGVWGVGNGQPQHF.

The chain joins TRBV11-3 to TRBJ2-1; 8 positions match TRBD2. J gave up 6 bases and V 4 bases, and 8 bases lay outside the gene matches. Looked up from germline, CDR1 is SGHNT and CDR2 is YENEEA. The CDR3 is made up of 15 amino acids. For the CDR3, the DNA is TGTGCCAGCAGCTCACAGCGGGAGTCTGGCAATGAGCAGTTCTTC. Its translation: CASSSQRESGNEQFF.

V is TRBV7-2 and J is TRBJ1-5; 8 bases are shared with TRBD1. With V trimmed by 3 bases and J by 3 bases, 10 bases remained unmatched. The CDR3 covers 17 residues. Per germline, CDR1 SGHTA and CDR2 FQGNSA. In DNA form, the CDR3 reads TGTGCCAGCAGCTTCGATTACGGGACAGGCAACAATCAGCCCCAGCATTTT. Translating gives CASSFDYGTGNNQPQHF. The full variable domain, in which reference TRBV7-2 and TRBJ1-5 provide the parts outside the CDR3, is GAGVSQSPSNKVTEKGKDVELRCDPISGHTALYWYRQSLGQGLEFLIYFQGNSAPDKSGLPSDRFSAERTGGSVSTLTIQRTQQEDSAVYLCASSFDYGTGNNQPQHFGDGTRLSIL.

V gene TRBV5-1 combines with J gene TRBJ2-2; D is uncertain. The length of the CDR3 is 15 residues. Trimming took off 2 bases at V and 6 bases at J, with 14 bases between the two ends. Germline V gene sequence: CDR1 SGHRS, CDR2 YFSETQ. The CDR3 DNA sequence: TGCGCCAGCAGCTTCCGCCAGATCGTCGCCGGGGAGCTGTTTTTT. As protein: CASSFRQIVAGELFF. The full variable domain, rest sourced from reference TRBV5-1 and TRBJ2-2, is KAGVTQTPRYLIKTRGQQVTLSCSPISGHRSVSWYQQTPGQGLQFLFEYFSETQRNKGNFPGRFSGRQFSNSRSEMNVSTLELGDSALYLCASSFRQIVAGELFFGEGSRLTVL.

This clone was detected only once. The chain links TRBV7-2 to TRBJ1-1, with a tentative D call TRBD1 (5 bases). This CDR3 has 15 residues. Per the germline V gene, CDR1 is SGHTA and CDR2 is FQGNSA. V was shortened by 5 bases and J by 5 bases, with 18 bases between the two germline ends. The CDR3 DNA sequence: TGTGCCAGCAGCCCACCAAGGACGGGGGGGACTGAAGCTTTCTTT. Encoded protein: CASSPPRTGGTEAFF.

V is TRBV19 and J is TRBJ1-3, with TRBD1 as a possible D gene (5 bases). Germline V lookup: CDR1 LNHDA, CDR2 SQIVND (reference sequence). The CDR3 runs 14 residues. V was shortened by 3 bases and J by 3 bases, with 9 bases between the two germline ends. The CDR3 here is CASSMQGGGNTIYF. CDR3 in DNA: TGTGCCAGTAGTATGCAGGGAGGTGGAAACACCATATATTTT. Combining the CDR3 with reference TRBV19 and TRBJ1-3 gives the whole variable domain DGGITQSPKYLFRKEGQNVTLSCEQNLNHDAMYWYRQDPGQGLRLIYYSQIVNDFQKGDIAEGYSVSREKKESFPLTVTSAQKNPTAFYLCASSMQGGGNTIYFGEGSWLTVV.

The genes are TRBV2 and TRBJ1-5; maybe TRBD1 (6 bases). Germline-derived CDR1 and CDR2 are SNHLY and FYNNEI. The ends were cut back, 6 bases at V and 3 bases at J, with 12 bases in the middle. CDR3 size: 14 residues. The chain's CDR3 is CASSEHRDNQPQHF. The CDR3 DNA reads as TGTGCCAGCAGCGAACACAGGGACAATCAGCCCCAGCATTTT. The whole variable domain, remainder taken from reference TRBV2 and TRBJ1-5, is EPEVTQTPSHQVTQMGQEVILRCVPISNHLYFYWYRQILGQKVEFLVSFYNNEISEKSEIFDDQFSVERPDGSNFTLKIRSTKLEDSAMYFCASSEHRDNQPQHFGDGTRLSIL.

The chain couples TRBV6-5 to TRBJ2-5; a possible D gene is TRBD2 (6 bases). The CDR3 has 13 residues. V was cut by 6 bases and J by 2 bases, with 10 bases left in between. Germline lookup yields CDR1 MNHEY and CDR2 SVGAGI. CDR3 in DNA: TGTGCCAGCAGCCCCCGGGGGCAAGAGACCCAGTACTTC. Protein: CASSPRGQETQYF.

In DNA, the CDR3 is TGTGCCAGCTCACAAAGCAGGGCAACTAATGAAAAACTGTTTTTT. This encodes CASSQSRATNEKLFF. The chain links TRBV18 to TRBJ1-4, with D tentatively TRBD1 (5 bases). The CDR3 spans 15 residues. V lost 4 bases and J lost 0, with 9 bases in between. CDR1 is KGHSH and CDR2 is LQKENI in the germline V gene.

This chain joins TRBV19 and TRBJ2-2; the match to TRBD2 covers 9 bases. The CDR3 is 17 amino acids. J was trimmed by 6 bases and V by 7 bases; bases with no gene match: 15. Germline values: CDR1 LNHDA, CDR2 SQIVND (reference sequence). The CDR3 DNA is TGTGCCAGTACCCTCGGCTGGGTAGCGGGGGAGCCCGGGGAGCTGTTTTTT. This gives the protein CASTLGWVAGEPGELFF.

The rearrangement joins TRBV7-8 to TRBJ1-5, with D perhaps matching TRBD1 (5 bases). Germline CDR1 SGHVS, CDR2 FQNEAQ. Deletions cut 5 bases from V and 6 bases from J, with 14 bases between. The CDR3 sequence is 14 residues long. The CDR3 DNA reads TGTGCCAGCAGCCTCGGACATTTAGCTCAGCCCCAGCATTTT. It is translated as CASSLGHLAQPQHF.

CDR3 DNA sequence: TGTGCCAGCAGAGACCTCAGGGAAGGGCACGAGCAGTACTTC. It yields the protein CASRDLREGHEQYF. The chain carries TRBV6-5 and TRBJ2-7; the D gene is possibly TRBD1 (5 bases). Germline CDR1 is MNHEY and CDR2 is SVGAGI. The CDR3 is 14 residues long. V lost 6 bases and J 5 bases, leaving 17 bases between the germline ends.

J is TRBJ2-3 and V is TRBV3-1 (or the pseudogene TRBV3-2); the match to TRBD2 covers 9 bases. V was clipped by 3 bases and J by 6 bases; unmatched bases: 7. Germline loops: CDR1 LGHDT, CDR2 YNNKEL (reference sequence). This CDR3 spans 15 amino acids. CDR3 loop: CASSQLAGNLDTQYF. The CDR3 DNA reads TGTGCCAGCAGCCAGCTAGCGGGGAACTTGGATACGCAGTATTTT.

The rearrangement joins TRBV28 to TRBJ1-1, with 12 bases aligning to TRBD1. This CDR3 is built from 15 residues. With V trimmed by 4 bases and J by 8 bases, 8 bases remained unmatched. CDR1 and CDR2 from the germline V gene are MDHEN and SYDVKM. Here the CDR3 reads CASSYPGTGGGEAFF. The CDR3 DNA sequence: TGTGCCAGCAGTTACCCCGGGACAGGGGGCGGCGAAGCTTTCTTT.

This rearrangement joins TRBV7-3 to TRBJ2-1, with no clear D. Germline V lookup: CDR1 SGHTA, CDR2 FQGTGA. V lost 2 bases and J lost 5, with 4 bases in between. The CDR3 has 12 amino acids. CDR3 in DNA: TGTGCCAGCAGCTTAGTAAACAATGAGCAGTTCTTC. It specifies CASSLVNNEQFF.

The rearrangement links TRBV29-1 to TRBJ1-1; D is undetermined. V was clipped by 4 bases and J by 0 bases, with 9 bases between them. The CDR3 consists of 13 residues. Germline CDR1 and CDR2: SQVTM and ANQGSEA. CDR3 protein: CSVVDSLNTEAFF. DNA for the CDR3: TGCAGCGTTGTCGATAGCTTGAACACTGAAGCTTTCTTT.

V gene TRBV7-9 combines with J gene TRBJ2-1; 7 positions match TRBD1. The CDR3 totals 12 residues. CDR1 and CDR2 (germline): SEHNR, FQNEAQ (reference sequence). V lost 4 bases, J lost 11 bases, and 5 bases stayed unmatched. The DNA for the CDR3 is TGTGCCAGCAGCTCTGCGGACAGGAAGCAGTTCTTC. Protein sequence: CASSSADRKQFF.

The V gene is TRBV7-6, the J gene TRBJ1-2, with D perhaps matching TRBD1 (6 bases). Looked up from germline, CDR1 is SGHVS and CDR2 is FNYEAQ. CDR3 size: 15 residues. Trimming removed 3 bases from V and 14 bases from J, with 25 bases in between. CDR3 in amino acids: CASSLGPSGGSPRTF. In DNA form, the CDR3 reads TGTGCCAGCAGCTTGGGCCCGTCGGGGGGCTCCCCTAGGACCTTC.

The chain employs TRBV6-5 and TRBJ2-5, with 10 bases lining up with TRBD2. Losses at the gene ends were 8 bases for V and 4 bases for J; bases not matched to a gene: 7. Germline V gene sequence: CDR1 MNHEY, CDR2 SVGAGI. This CDR3 is 14 amino acids long. The CDR3 DNA reads as TGTGCCAGCGTTCTAGCGGGGGCGTCAGAGACCCAGTACTTC. Amino acids: CASVLAGASETQYF.

This clone was picked up a small number of times. The gene calls are TRBV7-2 and TRBJ2-3, with D maybe TRBD2 (7 bases). Germline V gene sequence: CDR1 SGHTA, CDR2 FQGNSA. Trimming shortened V by 5 bases and J by 5 bases, and 23 bases separated the two germline ends. The CDR3 is 17 residues long. The CDR3 loop is CASSPTGGGGAVDTQYF. The CDR3, as DNA: TGTGCCAGCAGCCCCACGGGGGGAGGGGGGGCCGTAGATACGCAGTATTTT.

The chain carries TRBV9 and TRBJ1-5; D uncertain. CDR3 length equals 13 residues. Trimming took 1 base from V and 7 from J, leaving 9 bases between them. Germline V gene lookup returns CDR1 SGDLS and CDR2 YYNGEE. For the CDR3, the DNA is TGTGCCAGCAGCGTACAAGAGGGCCAGCCCCAGCATTTT. It yields the protein CASSVQEGQPQHF.